This entry is about one T cell receptor (beta chain). V shed 6 bases, J shed 5 bases, and the junction held 4 bases outside the gene matches. The CDR3 is made up of 14 amino acids. Per the germline V gene, CDR1 is MNHEY and CDR2 is SMNVEV (reference sequence). How the authors handled the data: Using reference gene primer amplification, nucleated cell counts were estimated. The data were produced by immunoSEQ multiplex PCR, yet TCRdb's version contains in-frame clones alone and is incomplete. That table furnishes V, J and clone size, whereas the DNA furnished D and trimming. The sample lists some 260,000 clones; about 88% were seen once. These data originate in a study of blood T cell repertoires in COVID-19. Turning to the study itself: The analysed material was cDNA or gDNA that came from T cells, B-cell-depleted T cells, or PBMCs.

Sequencing was performed on peripheral blood. The TCR comes from a woman aged 40 to 50 who had recovered from COVID-19. The chain joins TRBV27 to TRBJ1-6, with 7 positions matching TRBD1. The CDR3 DNA reads TGTGCCAGCAGACTGACAGGGAATAATTCACCCCTCCACTTT. Encoded protein: CASRLTGNNSPLHF.